This T cell receptor beta chain was recorded in a study of OX40 agonist ivuxolimab in advanced cancers. At the level of the whole study: The costimulatory receptor OX40 (CD134) was targeted by ivuxolimab, a fully human IgG2 agonistic monoclonal antibody. Intravenous ivuxolimab was administered to patients every 2 weeks at six dose levels: 0.01, 0.1, 0.3, 1.5, 3 and 10 mg/kg. Of the approximately 54 patients in dose escalation, around 20 had hepatocellular carcinoma, about 15 had melanoma, 9 had renal cell carcinoma and 9 had head and neck cancer. The dose-escalation cohort was about 86% male with a mean age of roughly 62 years, ranging from roughly 20 to 85. Patients were allowed to have had prior anti-PD-1, anti-PD-L1 or anti-CTLA-4 therapy, and approximately 41% of the dose-escalation patients had previously received checkpoint inhibitors. Three dose-escalation patients achieved partial responses, one with hepatocellular carcinoma and two with cutaneous melanoma. Peripheral TCRbeta sequencing was intended to test whether TCR sequence diversity was altered and clonal T-cell expansion was caused by ivuxolimab. The paper covers the monotherapy dose-escalation part of the phase I ivuxolimab trial, which included N of about 50 patients. General conclusions and limits of the study: In partial responders in the 0.1-3.0 mg/kg groups, normalized peripheral clonal expansion was found to be among the lowest, especially among CD8+ T cells. After ivuxolimab, expanded clones were on average more numerous among CD8+ T cells than among CD4+ T cells. Low levels of normalized T-cell clonal expansion were also seen in some patients who did not respond. At doses of 0.1 to 3.0 mg/kg, clonal expansion of both CD4+ and CD8+ blood T cells was observed from baseline to week 6. Which antigens the clonally expanded peripheral T cells were specific for was not determined.

For sequencing of the TCRbeta CDR3 region, genomic DNA was extracted from the sorted cells. The immunoSEQ Assay was used for sequencing of TCRbeta CDR3 regions. TCRdb's version of the immuneACCESS table is confined to in-frame rearrangements and falls short of the full clone set. An unresolved V gene accounts for under half of the shortfall where checked; the remainder is of unknown origin. The sample table records just over 14,000 clones; about 90% of these occur just once. The leading ten clones occupy over 20% of the sample. Of note for this clone: The target of this receptor is not known. No much larger clone exists at a distance of one base, and base qualities are not known.

Patients with a history of autoimmune disease or receiving systemic immunosuppression were excluded from the trial. Peripheral blood for TCR sequencing was drawn from every dose cohort at baseline, at cycle 4 day 1 and at cycle 7 day 1. The samples were drawn from a first-in-human, open-label, multicenter phase I dose-escalation trial of ivuxolimab. Adults with locally advanced or metastatic melanoma, renal cell, hepatocellular, or head and neck squamous cell carcinoma were enrolled in the trial. Before TCR sequencing, CD4+ T cells and CD8+ T cells from peripheral blood were sorted into separate populations. The junction carries 12 bases between V and J, which are trimmed by 2 bases and 4 bases respectively. CDR1 and CDR2 (LNHDA, SQIVND) derive from the germline V gene (reference sequence). Its CDR3 holds 15 amino acids, cysteine through phenylalanine. The CDR3 DNA has 45 bases and is translated from base 1.

The TCR was taken from an adult with an advanced solid tumor such as melanoma, head and neck, liver or kidney cancer. Sample: CD4+ or CD8+ T cells sorted from blood, taken in a trial of the OX40 agonist ivuxolimab. This chain joins TRBV19 to TRBJ2-1; possibly the D gene is TRBD2, per 5 matching bases. The CDR3 reads as follows: CASSISGTRYNEQFF. The base sequence is TGTGCCAGTAGTATAAGCGGAACACGTTACAATGAGCAGTTCTTC.